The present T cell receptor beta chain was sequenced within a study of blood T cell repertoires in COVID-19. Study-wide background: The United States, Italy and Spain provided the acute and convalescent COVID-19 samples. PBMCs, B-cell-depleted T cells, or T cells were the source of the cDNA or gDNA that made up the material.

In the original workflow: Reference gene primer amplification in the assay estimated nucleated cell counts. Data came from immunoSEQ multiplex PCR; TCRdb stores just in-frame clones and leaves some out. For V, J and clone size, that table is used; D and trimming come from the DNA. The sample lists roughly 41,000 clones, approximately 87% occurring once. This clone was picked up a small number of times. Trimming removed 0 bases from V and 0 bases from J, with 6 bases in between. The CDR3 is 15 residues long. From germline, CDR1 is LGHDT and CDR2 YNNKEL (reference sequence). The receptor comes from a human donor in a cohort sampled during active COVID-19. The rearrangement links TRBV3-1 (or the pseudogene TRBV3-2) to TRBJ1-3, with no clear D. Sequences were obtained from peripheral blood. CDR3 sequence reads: CASSQERSSGNTIYF. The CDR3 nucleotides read TGTGCCAGCAGCCAAGAGAGAAGCTCTGGAAACACCATATATTTT.